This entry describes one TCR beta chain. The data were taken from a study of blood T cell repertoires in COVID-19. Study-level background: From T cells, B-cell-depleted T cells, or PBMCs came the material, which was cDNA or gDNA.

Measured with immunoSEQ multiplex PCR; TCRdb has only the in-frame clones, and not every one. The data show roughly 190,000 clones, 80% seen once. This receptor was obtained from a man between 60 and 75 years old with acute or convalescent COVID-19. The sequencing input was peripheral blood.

The CDR3 is CASSLSPVASGRSYYYNEQFF. In DNA, the CDR3 is TGTGCCAGCAGTTTATCGCCGGTGGCTAGCGGGAGATCCTATTATTACAATGAGCAGTTCTTC. The chain has TRBV27 and TRBJ2-1, with 10 bases identical to TRBD2. This CDR3 has 21 amino acids. Germline loops: CDR1 MNHEY, CDR2 SMNVEV (reference sequence). V lost 0 bases and J lost 4; bases outside the gene matches: 18.